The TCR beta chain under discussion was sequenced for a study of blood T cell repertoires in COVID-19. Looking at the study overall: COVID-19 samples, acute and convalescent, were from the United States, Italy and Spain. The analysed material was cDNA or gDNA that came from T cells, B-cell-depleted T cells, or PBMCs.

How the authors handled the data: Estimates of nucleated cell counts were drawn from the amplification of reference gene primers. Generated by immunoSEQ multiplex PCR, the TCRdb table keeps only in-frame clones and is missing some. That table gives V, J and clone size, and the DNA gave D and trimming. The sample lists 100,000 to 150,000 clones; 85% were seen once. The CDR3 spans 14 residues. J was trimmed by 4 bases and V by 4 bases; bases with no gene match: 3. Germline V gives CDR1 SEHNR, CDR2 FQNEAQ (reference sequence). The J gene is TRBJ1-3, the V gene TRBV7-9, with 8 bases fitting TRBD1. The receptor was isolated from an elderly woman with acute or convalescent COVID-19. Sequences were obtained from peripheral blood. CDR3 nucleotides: TGTGCCAGCAGCTCGACAGGGGCAGGAAACACCATATATTTT. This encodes CASSSTGAGNTIYF.